Listed below are T cell receptor beta chains from one sample, sequenced in a study of cytomegalovirus exposure and HLA in healthy donors. Sequencing was performed with immunoSEQ multiplex PCR; in TCRdb, only in-frame clones are kept and a portion is missing. The sample includes 120,000 or so clones, nearly 80% of them seen just once. Material for sequencing was PBMCs. Receptors were obtained from a woman aged 35 to 49 in good health and CMV-seronegative. Both conserved end residues are trimmed from each CDR3.

V gene,J gene,CDR3 protein
TRBV28,TRBJ1-5,ASSFLEGSNQPQH
TRBV7-2,.,ASSLISSPEQY
TRBV7-6,TRBJ2-2,ASSFLNRGGTGELF
TRBV19,TRBJ2-7,ASSSRDRVIEQY
TRBV13,TRBJ2-2,ASSLLAGETGELF
TRBV27,TRBJ2-7,ASSLQGSYEQY
TRBV4-3,TRBJ2-3,ASSQVTSGSGTQY
TRBV6-5,TRBJ2-3,ASSRGLVQTQY
TRBV7-9,TRBJ2-7,ASSWTVGEQY
TRBV6-1,TRBJ1-1,ASSDQEDTEAF
TRBV7-9,TRBJ2-5,SSRLDGLQETQY
TRBV9,TRBJ2-7,ASENIGTSGDEQY
TRBV28,TRBJ2-2,ASRAGQLTGELF
TRBV18,TRBJ2-5,ASSPPGVAETQY
TRBV5-1,TRBJ2-1,ASSLRGLAGEAQF
TRBV28,TRBJ1-2,ASSLFPQTRGYT